This passage covers 24 T cell receptor beta chains from one sample sequenced in a study of T cell repertoires in cytomegalovirus infection. From the reads, TCRdb called clonotypes with MiXCR, one entry per CDR3 protein. The sample has about 240,000 distinct CDR3 sequences, 5% to 8.5% seen once; the top ten hold more than 5.5%. What was sequenced was PBMCs. Receptors originate from a human donor in good health (CMV status not recorded). Some clones in this sample may be carry-over from other donors' samples.

This clonotype was observed at least ten times. The chain employs TRBV20-1 and TRBJ1-6, with D possibly matching TRBD1 (5 bases). The germline V gene has CDR1 DFQATT and CDR2 SNEGSKA (reference sequence). This CDR3 contains 14 residues. Trimming took off 6 bases at V and 8 bases at J, with 17 bases between the two ends. The CDR3 DNA follows: TGCAGTGCCAGAAGGGGTTTCTTGGATTCACCCCTCCACTTT. Residues: CSARRGFLDSPLHF.

The rearrangement links TRBV20-1 to TRBJ1-2; 8 bases fit TRBD1. The junction had 8 bases not matched to a gene; V was cut back by 1 base and J by 10 bases. The length of the CDR3 is 13 residues. Germline V gene data show CDR1 as DFQATT and CDR2 as SNEGSKA (reference sequence). CDR3 amino acids: CSARVPRGRDYTF. The CDR3 DNA sequence: TGCAGTGCTAGAGTCCCCAGGGGGCGCGACTACACCTTC.

This clonotype was recorded a few times. The genes are TRBV7-3 and TRBJ2-2; 8 bases are shared with TRBD2. CDR3 length: 16 residues. V was clipped by 5 bases and J by 6 bases; unmatched bases: 11. The germline V gene has CDR1 SGHTA and CDR2 FQGTGA. The CDR3 coding sequence is TGTGCCAGCAGCCCTTTAGGGAAGCGGGGGTCCGGGGAGCTGTTTTTT. Translated, it gives CASSPLGKRGSGELFF.

The rearrangement links TRBV28 to TRBJ1-2, with TRBD1 matching 10 bases. The V gene's germline CDR1 is MDHEN and CDR2 SYDVKM. This CDR3 spans 15 amino acids. V was clipped by 8 bases and J by 4 bases; unmatched bases: 10. The CDR3 here is CASRPGQGTGYGYTF. The DNA of the CDR3 is TGTGCCAGCCGACCGGGACAGGGGACTGGCTATGGCTACACCTTC.

This clonotype was detected many times. The J gene is TRBJ2-1, the V gene TRBV2, with D uncertain. V lost 5 bases and J 9 bases, leaving 17 bases between the germline ends. Germline loops: CDR1 SNHLY, CDR2 FYNNEI. This CDR3 has 14 amino acids. The CDR3 is CASSKETGFSEQFF. CDR3 in DNA: TGTGCCAGCAGTAAAGAGACCGGATTTAGTGAGCAGTTCTTC.

The table lists this clonotype with many counts. The rearrangement uses TRBV5-6 and TRBJ1-6; no reliable D call. Germline loops: CDR1 SGHDT, CDR2 YYEEEE. The CDR3 sequence is 14 residues long. V was clipped by 4 bases and J by 5 bases, with 10 bases between them. CDR3 residues: CASSLTVNNSPLHF. DNA of the CDR3: TGTGCCAGCAGCCTGACGGTAAATAATTCACCCCTCCACTTT.

This chain connects TRBV25-1 to TRBJ2-2; 9 nucleotides align to TRBD1. From germline, CDR1 is MGHDK and CDR2 SYGVNS. The CDR3 consists of 15 residues. The V gene end was trimmed by 6 bases and the J gene end by 1 base; junction bases not matched to a gene: 3. The CDR3 DNA sequence: TGTGCCAGCAGCAACAGGGGGCTGAACACCGGGGAGCTGTTTTTT. This codes for CASSNRGLNTGELFF.

The V call is TRBV10-3, the J call TRBJ2-6; tentatively, D is TRBD1 (6 bases). Deletions cut 9 bases from V and 0 bases from J, with 15 bases between. Per the germline V gene, CDR1 is ENHRY and CDR2 is SYGVKD. The CDR3 is 16 amino acids. CDR3: CAMGQGLDSGANVLTF. The CDR3 DNA is TGTGCCATGGGGCAGGGGCTAGACTCTGGGGCCAACGTCCTGACTTTC.

This clonotype was seen only a few times. Its ends do not fully match the called genes, so a read error is possible. The J gene is TRBJ2-5, the V gene TRBV7-7; tentatively, D is TRBD1 (5 bases). This CDR3 has 15 amino acids. Germline CDR1 reads SSHAT; CDR2 reads FNYEAQ (reference sequence). CDR3: CASSLVTATQETQYF. CDR3 coding DNA: TGTGCTAGCAGCTTAGTGACAGCTACTCAAGAGACCCAGTACTTC.

V and J are TRBV20-1 and TRBJ1-4; TRBD1 aligns across 9 bases. The CDR3 contains 13 residues. Per germline, CDR1 DFQATT and CDR2 SNEGSKA (reference sequence). The CDR3 loop is CGVRDRADEKLFF. In DNA form, the CDR3 reads TGCGGTGTCAGGGACAGGGCCGATGAAAAACTGTTTTTT.

The chain links TRBV4-2 to TRBJ2-5; D possibly uses TRBD1 or TRBD2 (5 bases each). Trimming left V 1 base short and J 1 base short, with 10 bases between. Germline CDR1 LGHNA, CDR2 YNFKEQ. The CDR3 sequence is 15 residues long. The CDR3 spells CASSQVGETQETQYF. CDR3 coding DNA: TGTGCCAGCAGCCAAGTAGGGGAGACCCAAGAGACCCAGTACTTC.

This clonotype was detected ten times or more. V gene TRBV14 combines with J gene TRBJ2-3, with D unresolved. The germline gives CDR1 SGHDN, CDR2 FVKESK. Trimming cost V 0 bases and J 6 bases, with 7 bases left between them. The length of the CDR3 is 13 residues. Here the CDR3 DNA reads TGTGCCAGCAGCCAAGAGTGGGTGGATACGCAGTATTTT. Translating gives CASSQEWVDTQYF. The full variable domain, with the rest looked up from reference TRBV14 and TRBJ2-3, is EAGVTQFPSHSVIEKGQTVTLRCDPISGHDNLYWYRRVMGKEIKFLLHFVKESKQDESGMPNNRFLAERTGGTYSTLKVQPAELEDSGVYFCASSQEWVDTQYFGPGTRLTVL.

The sample holds many counts of this clonotype. The chain couples TRBV20-1 to TRBJ1-2, with TRBD1 as a possible D gene (5 bases). V lost 6 bases and J lost 0, with 14 bases in between. Germline CDR1 and CDR2: DFQATT and SNEGSKA (reference sequence). This CDR3 is 14 amino acids long. CDR3 DNA: TGCAGTGCCTTCGACAGCGAACCTAACTATGGCTACACCTTC. Its protein product is CSAFDSEPNYGYTF.

This clonotype has at least ten counts. For the CDR3, the DNA is TGTGCCAGCAGCTTTACCCCTTTGACGGGTGGAGGGAACATTCAGTACTTC. Amino acids: CASSFTPLTGGGNIQYF. V and J are TRBV7-2 and TRBJ2-4, with D maybe TRBD2 (6 bases). V shed 3 bases and J shed 7 bases, with 22 bases lying between them. The CDR3 runs to 17 residues. Germline assignment: CDR1 SGHTA and CDR2 FQGNSA.

This clonotype was observed at least ten times. The chain combines TRBV7-9 with TRBJ1-1; no definite D call. The CDR3 is made up of 13 amino acids. Germline V CDR1 and CDR2: SEHNR, FQNEAQ (reference sequence). V lost 3 bases, J lost 3 bases, and 8 bases lay in between. In DNA, the CDR3 is TGTGCCAGCAGCTTTGGAGAGGACACTGAAGCTTTCTTT. As protein: CASSFGEDTEAFF.

The chain couples TRBV29-1 to TRBJ2-5, with a weak D call TRBD1 (5 bases). The CDR3 loop spans 13 amino acids. Germline V gene sequence: CDR1 SQVTM, CDR2 ANQGSEA. Deletions cut 7 bases from V and 2 bases from J, with 14 bases between. The CDR3 bases are TGCAGCGCCTCCAAAGACAGACAAGAGACCCAGTACTTC. Its protein is CSASKDRQETQYF.

The table lists this clonotype with many counts. This chain joins TRBV20-1 and TRBJ2-7, with D uncertain. V was shortened by 2 bases and J by 2 bases, with 10 bases between the two germline ends. The CDR3 has 13 amino acids. In germline, CDR1 is DFQATT, CDR2 SNEGSKA (reference sequence). CDR3 sequence: CSARPIGTYEQYF. CDR3 DNA sequence: TGCAGTGCTAGACCTATAGGAACCTACGAGCAGTACTTC.

This clonotype was seen ten or more times. The genes are TRBV7-2 and TRBJ1-1; 8 bases are a match to TRBD1. This CDR3 region has 15 residues. Germline assignment: CDR1 SGHTA and CDR2 FQGNSA. Germline trimming cut 6 bases from V and 1 base from J; bases unmatched to any gene: 7. The chain's CDR3 is CASRFPGQENTEAFF. The CDR3 region has the DNA TGTGCCAGCAGATTTCCGGGACAGGAGAACACTGAAGCTTTCTTT.

This clonotype was found many times. J is TRBJ1-1 and V is TRBV14, with 10 nucleotides matching TRBD1. Germline V gives CDR1 SGHDN, CDR2 FVKESK. Trimming took 1 base from V and 5 from J; bases not matched to a gene: 7. CDR3 length equals 16 residues. This CDR3 reads CASSQGTGQGRTEAFF. Written as DNA, the CDR3 is TGTGCCAGCAGCCAAGGAACGGGACAGGGGAGGACTGAAGCTTTCTTT.

This clonotype was found many times. The V call is TRBV6-2 or TRBV6-3, the J call TRBJ2-1; TRBD2 matches 7 bases. CDR3 size: 16 residues. Per the germline V gene, CDR1 is MNHEY and CDR2 is SVGEGT. V lost 4 bases, J lost 3 bases, and 9 bases stayed unmatched. The CDR3 loop reads CASSSRGVADYNEQFF. The CDR3 coding sequence is TGTGCCAGCAGTTCCCGGGGGGTAGCGGACTACAATGAGCAGTTCTTC.

The chain joins TRBV20-1 to TRBJ2-7; 10 bases map to TRBD1. The CDR3 has 12 residues. Germline CDR1 is DFQATT and CDR2 is SNEGSKA (reference sequence). This chain's CDR3 is CSYGTGAYEQYF. Here the CDR3 DNA reads TGCAGCTACGGGACAGGGGCCTACGAGCAGTACTTC.

This clonotype was seen ten or more times. This rearrangement joins TRBV7-2 to TRBJ1-1; 9 nucleotides agree with TRBD1. Germline trimming cut 5 bases from V and 1 base from J; bases unmatched to any gene: 5. Germline V gene lookup returns CDR1 SGHTA and CDR2 FQGNSA. The CDR3 sequence is 15 residues long. CDR3: CASSRGTGQNTEAFF. The CDR3 coding sequence is TGTGCCAGCAGCCGTGGGACAGGGCAGAACACTGAAGCTTTCTTT.

The sample holds a few counts of this clonotype. The chain carries TRBV30 and TRBJ1-2; 10 positions agree with TRBD1. The CDR3 length is 12 residues. CDR1 and CDR2 from the germline V gene are GTSNPN and SVGIG (reference sequence). V dropped 8 bases and J dropped 4; count of bases not matched to a gene: 4. This CDR3 reads CAGTGDSYGYTF. CDR3 bases: TGTGCCGGGACAGGGGATTCCTATGGCTACACCTTC.

In this sample, this clonotype turned up many times. The chain combines TRBV15 with TRBJ2-1, with D hard to call. This CDR3 is 14 amino acids long. Trimming removed 0 bases at V and 7 bases at J, with 10 bases between. CDR1 is LNHNV, CDR2 YYDKDF, per germline (reference sequence). CDR3 coding DNA: TGTGCCACCAGCAGAGATCTCGAGGTTAATGAGCAGTTCTTC. Protein product: CATSRDLEVNEQFF.